This record concerns one T cell receptor (beta chain) sequence. Its antigen is currently unknown. The method was immunoSEQ multiplex PCR; TCRdb's version includes in-frame clones alone and lacks a portion of them. The data show 50,000 to 55,000 clones, around four fifths seen once. These data come from a study of a mutant IDH1 vaccine in newly diagnosed glioma. Study at large: Eight vaccinations reached patients in weeks 1, 3, 5, 7, 11, 15, 19 and 23. Antecedent treatment encompassed radiotherapy, temozolomide, or their combination; the majority received both. Patients got their first vaccination 4-6 weeks after radiotherapy alone, or with temozolomide cycles. Broader study findings: Detectable vaccine-induced immune responses arose in roughly 93% of patients.

Indicated time point: week 5, during vaccination. Vaccine doses each comprised 300 ug of mutant IDH1 20-mer peptide, with topical imiquimod. V was trimmed by 7 bases and J by 10 bases, leaving 20 bases between them. The CDR3 has 14 residues. Germline CDR1 reads MNHNS; CDR2 reads SASEGT. The clonotype comes from a man aged 50 or older with glioma. The sequenced sample was PBMCs, obtained from a glioma patient whose treatment included an IDH1 peptide vaccine. The V and J genes are TRBV6-1 and TRBJ2-1; no clear D. The CDR3 here is CASTPGQSRVEQFF. The CDR3 coding sequence is TGTGCCAGCACGCCCGGCCAGAGTCGGGTCGAGCAGTTCTTC.